This record concerns one TCR beta chain sequence. These data originate in a study of patients and donors after allogeneic stem cell transplantation. TCRdb reprocessed the RT-PCR reads with MiXCR, giving one entry per CDR3 protein. This sample has about 960,000 distinct CDR3 sequences, with about 20% found just once. This receptor was obtained from a human donor who was either an allogeneic HSCT recipient or a stem cell or donor lymphocyte infusion donor (not recorded which). It is not recorded whose cells these are; they may come from a transplant donor. Sequences were obtained from blood, either unsorted or a sorted T cell fraction (not recorded which).

The CDR3 region has the DNA TGCAGTGGTAACGGGGGAAGCTCCTACAATGAGCAGTTCTTC. Its translation: CSGNGGSSYNEQFF. The chain joins TRBV20-1 to TRBJ2-1; tentatively, D is TRBD2 (6 bases). From germline, CDR1 is DFQATT and CDR2 SNEGSKA (reference sequence). Trimming left V 7 bases short and J 0 bases short, with 13 bases between. CDR3 length: 14 residues.